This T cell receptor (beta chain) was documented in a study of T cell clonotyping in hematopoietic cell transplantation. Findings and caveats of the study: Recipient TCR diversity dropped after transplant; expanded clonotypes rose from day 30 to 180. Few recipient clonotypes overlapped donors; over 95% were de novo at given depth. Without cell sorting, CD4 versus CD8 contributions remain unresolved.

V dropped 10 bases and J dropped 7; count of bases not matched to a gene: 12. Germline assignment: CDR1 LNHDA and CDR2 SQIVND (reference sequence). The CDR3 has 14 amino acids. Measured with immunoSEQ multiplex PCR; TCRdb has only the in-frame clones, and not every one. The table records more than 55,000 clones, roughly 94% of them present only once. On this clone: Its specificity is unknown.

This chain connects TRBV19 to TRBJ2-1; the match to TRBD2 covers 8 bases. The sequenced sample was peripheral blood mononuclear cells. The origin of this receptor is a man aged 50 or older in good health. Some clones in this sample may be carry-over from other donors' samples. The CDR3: CATSAGDVWNEQFF. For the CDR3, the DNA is TGTGCCACTTCAGCGGGAGATGTCTGGAATGAGCAGTTCTTC.